Shown below are 4 T cell receptor beta chains from a single sample sequenced in a study of Ad26.COV2.S vaccination and SARS-CoV-2 variants. Treatment denoted: approximately 18 received Ad26.COV2.S at low or high dose, single or two shots; roughly five received placebo; per-sample allocation not given. On day 63 after the first injection, vaccine and placebo recipients gave samples. Profiling relied on immunoSEQ multiplex PCR, and the TCRdb table lists in-frame clones only, not all of them. The sample holds about 480,000 clones, around 85% seen once. Sequences were derived from peripheral blood, sampled in a trial of Ad26.COV2.S vaccine versus placebo. Receptor source: a person aged 18-65 years who received the Ad26.COV2.S COVID-19 vaccine or a placebo.

The CDR3 spells CASSPTTGSGQPQHF. The CDR3 region has the DNA TGTGCCAGCAGCCCAACGACAGGGTCCGGACAGCCCCAGCATTTT. The chain couples TRBV7-2 to TRBJ1-5; TRBD1 matches at 7 bases. The length of the CDR3 is 15 residues. CDR1 and CDR2 (germline): SGHTA, FQGNSA. Trimming removed 5 bases from V and 7 bases from J; junction bases left unmatched: 11.

The chain combines TRBV24-1 with TRBJ2-1; 10 positions match TRBD2. Germline V gene lookup returns CDR1 KGHDR and CDR2 SFDVKD. Trimming took 3 bases from V and 6 from J; bases not matched to a gene: 7. The CDR3 totals 16 residues. The CDR3 is CATSDGGTSVINEQFF. CDR3 DNA sequence: TGTGCCACCAGTGATGGAGGGACTAGCGTAATCAATGAGCAGTTCTTC.

The V gene is TRBV28, the J gene TRBJ2-1; 14 nucleotides agree with TRBD2. The ends lost 1 base at V and 7 bases at J; junction bases unmatched: 3. This CDR3 has 16 residues. CDR1 and CDR2 from the germline V gene are MDHEN and SYDVKM. The CDR3 region is CASSLFGLAGGNEQFF. The CDR3 DNA sequence: TGTGCCAGCAGTTTATTTGGACTAGCGGGAGGAAATGAGCAGTTCTTC.

The chain couples TRBV7-2 to TRBJ1-1, with no clear D. The CDR3 contains 14 residues. Trimming cost V 0 bases and J 3 bases, with 8 bases left between them. Germline V gene data show CDR1 as SGHTA and CDR2 as FQGNSA. CDR3 coding DNA: TGTGCCAGCAGCTTAGCGCTGGGCTACACTGAAGCTTTCTTT. Translated, it gives CASSLALGYTEAFF.